This entry is about one T cell receptor (beta chain). TCRdb independently ran MiXCR on the RT-PCR reads; one entry per CDR3 protein. The sample holds more than 600,000 distinct CDR3 sequences, 13% to 15% seen once. Germline V CDR1 and CDR2: SGDLS, YYNGEE. The V end lost 5 bases, the J end lost 4 bases, and 24 bases lay between the germline ends. CDR3 length: 17 residues. Sequenced sample: memory CD4+ T cells from blood. The TCR comes from a female donor in good health, serving as a healthy control. The V call is TRBV9, the J call TRBJ2-5; D gene unclear. CDR3 bases: TGTGCCAGCAGTTCCGACTCCTCCATAAACCCCCGAGAGACCCAGTACTTC. It encodes CASSSDSSINPRETQYF.